These T cell receptor beta chains were read from a single sample in a study of T cells in Graves' hyperthyroidism and ophthalmopathy. TCRdb re-called the multiplex PCR reads with MiXCR, one entry per CDR3 protein. The sample yields some 500,000 distinct CDR3 sequences, around 22% seen once. Sequencing was done on a sample of blood. These receptors were collected from a woman between 25 and 40 years old with Graves' ophthalmopathy. CDR3s include the opening cysteine and the closing phenylalanine or tryptophan. The D gene is left open where the match is weak. A row's size may be missing; if present it is once, few, many or a size class.

clone_size: few; v_call: TRBV4-1; cdr3_length: 17; j_call: TRBJ1-5; d_call: TRBD1; cdr3_aa: CASSQGASGTVYQPQHF; cdr3_nt: TGCGCCAGCAGCCAAGGGGCGTCAGGGACAGTTTATCAGCCCCAGCATTTT
clone_size: many; v_call: TRBV20-1; cdr3_length: 12; j_call: TRBJ1-3; d_call: -; cdr3_aa: CSAGGSGNTIYF; cdr3_nt: TGCAGTGCAGGGGGCTCTGGAAACACCATATATTTT
clone_size: once; v_call: TRBV29-1; cdr3_length: 13; j_call: TRBJ1-2; d_call: -; cdr3_aa: CSVEDDRRYGYAF; cdr3_nt: TGCAGCGTTGAAGATGACAGGAGGTATGGCTACGCCTTC
clone_size: many; v_call: TRBV30; cdr3_length: 11; j_call: TRBJ1-2; d_call: -; cdr3_aa: CAGPGPRGYTF; cdr3_nt: TGTGCGGGCCCTGGCCCGAGAGGCTACACCTTC
clone_size: -; v_call: TRBV3-1; cdr3_length: 12; j_call: TRBJ2-5; d_call: -; cdr3_aa: CASSQAIETQYF; cdr3_nt: TGTGCCAGCAGCCAAGCTATAGAGACCCAGTACTTC
clone_size: many; v_call: TRBV20-1; cdr3_length: 12; j_call: TRBJ1-1; d_call: -; cdr3_aa: CSARPTFSEAFF; cdr3_nt: TGCAGTGCTAGGCCCACTTTTTCTGAAGCTTTCTTT
clone_size: many; v_call: TRBV24-1; cdr3_length: 16; j_call: TRBJ1-5; d_call: TRBD1; cdr3_aa: CATSDRRGQRDQPQHF; cdr3_nt: TGTGCCACCAGTGACCGTCGGGGACAGCGGGATCAGCCCCAGCATTTT
clone_size: -; v_call: TRBV27; cdr3_length: 17; j_call: TRBJ2-5; d_call: -; cdr3_aa: CASSLYGAGQHQETQYF; cdr3_nt: TGTGCCAGCAGTTTGTACGGTGCGGGACAGCACCAAGAGACCCAGTACTTC
clone_size: many; v_call: TRBV20-1; cdr3_length: 13; j_call: TRBJ1-2; d_call: -; cdr3_aa: CSASGQPVYGYTF; cdr3_nt: TGCAGTGCTTCAGGACAGCCAGTCTATGGCTACACCTTC
clone_size: many; v_call: TRBV14; cdr3_length: 15; j_call: TRBJ1-3; d_call: -; cdr3_aa: CASSQDSFSGNTIYF; cdr3_nt: TGTGCCAGCAGCCAAGACAGCTTCTCTGGAAACACCATATATTTT